These 19 T cell receptor beta chains originate from one sample sequenced in a study of spatial heterogeneity in lung cancer. TCRdb re-analysed the 5' RACE reads in MiXCR, keeping a single row per CDR3 protein. Here the sample spans 20,000 to 25,000 distinct CDR3 sequences, around 4.3% being singletons. Time point given: sample taken at primary tumor resection. Sequencing used PBMCs, obtained at surgery. Receptors were obtained from a male donor with early-stage non-small cell lung cancer.

This clonotype has a handful of counts. This chain connects TRBV6-5 to TRBJ2-1, with D maybe TRBD2 (7 bases). The V end lost 6 bases, the J end lost 4 bases, and 10 bases lay between the germline ends. The CDR3 has 13 residues. The germline CDR1 and CDR2 sequences are MNHEY and SVGAGI. CDR3 bases: TGTGCCAGCAGCGGGGGGCTTTACAATGAGCAGTTCTTC. Translating it yields CASSGGLYNEQFF.

The sample holds many counts of this clonotype. The chain couples TRBV7-6 to TRBJ1-5; 9 nucleotides align to TRBD1. The CDR3 is made up of 16 amino acids. CDR1 is SGHVS and CDR2 is FNYEAQ in the germline V gene. Trimming took 0 bases from V and 1 from J; bases not matched to a gene: 1. CDR3 region: CASSLAGTGSNQPQHF. In DNA, the CDR3 is TGTGCCAGCAGCTTAGCAGGGACAGGGAGCAATCAGCCCCAGCATTTT. Full variable domain (missing parts from reference TRBV7-6 and TRBJ1-5): GAGVSQSPRYKVTKRGQDVALRCDPISGHVSLYWYRQALGQGPEFLTYFNYEAQQDKSGLPNDRFSAERPEGSISTLTIQRTEQRDSAMYRCASSLAGTGSNQPQHFGDGTRLSIL.

This clonotype was recorded many times. V usage is TRBV5-4 and J usage is TRBJ2-1, with D possibly called TRBD1 or TRBD2 (5 bases each). The CDR3 length is 14 residues. In germline, CDR1 is SGHNT, CDR2 YYREEE (reference sequence). Trimming shortened V by 4 bases and J by 4 bases, and 12 bases separated the two germline ends. The CDR3 sequence: CASSTGDRYNEQFF. CDR3 sequence (DNA): TGTGCCAGCAGCACCGGGGACCGTTACAATGAGCAGTTCTTC.

This clonotype was detected many times. The chain has TRBV4-3 and TRBJ2-4; 12 bases map to TRBD2. J gave up 5 bases and V 4 bases, and 6 bases lay outside the gene matches. CDR3 length: 16 residues. Germline V gene data show CDR1 as LGHNA and CDR2 as YSLEER. The CDR3 coding sequence is TGCGCCAGCAGCCCACTAGCGGGAGGCAGCCAAAACATTCAGTACTTC. Amino acids: CASSPLAGGSQNIQYF.

This clonotype was observed at least ten times. The V call is TRBV2, the J call TRBJ2-3; 10 bases align to TRBD1. This CDR3 contains 15 residues. The V gene's germline CDR1 is SNHLY and CDR2 FYNNEI. The trim removed 7 bases at V and 6 bases at J, leaving 10 bases unmatched. CDR3 nucleotides: TGTGCCAGCACCCCTCGGACAGGGGGGAGTGATACGCAGTATTTT. This sequence encodes CASTPRTGGSDTQYF.

This clonotype was found many times. The V call is TRBV20-1, the J call TRBJ2-1; D perhaps matches TRBD1 (5 bases). V lost 0 bases, J lost 6 bases, and 12 bases lay in between. There are 14 residues in the CDR3. The V gene's germline CDR1 is DFQATT and CDR2 SNEGSKA (reference sequence). The CDR3 reads CSARDPGMINEQFF. CDR3 sequence (DNA): TGCAGTGCTAGAGATCCAGGGATGATCAATGAGCAGTTCTTC.

By its share, this clonotype is medium-sized. The chain employs TRBV27 and TRBJ2-4; 9 positions match TRBD1. The CDR3 covers 15 residues. From germline, CDR1 is MNHEY and CDR2 SMNVEV (reference sequence). The ends lost 4 bases at V and 7 bases at J; junction bases unmatched: 8. The CDR3: CASSSWGQGRNIQYF. The CDR3 DNA sequence: TGTGCCAGCAGTTCCTGGGGACAGGGCAGGAACATTCAGTACTTC.

This clonotype was observed at least ten times. This chain links TRBV7-3 with TRBJ1-2, with D uncertain. CDR3 size: 13 residues. Germline loops: CDR1 SGHTA, CDR2 FQGTGA. V was trimmed by 3 bases and J by 3 bases, leaving 8 bases between them. The CDR3: CASSFNQYYGYTF. The CDR3 DNA reads as TGTGCCAGCAGCTTTAATCAGTACTATGGCTACACCTTC. Drawing the rest from reference TRBV7-3 and TRBJ1-2, the complete variable domain is GAGVSQTPSNKVTEKGKYVELRCDPISGHTALYWYRQSLGQGPEFLIYFQGTGAADDSGLPNDRFFAVRPEGSVSTLKIQRTERGDSAVYLCASSFNQYYGYTFGSGTRLTVV.

This clonotype was found many times. This rearrangement joins TRBV30 to TRBJ2-1; D gene uncertain. This CDR3 is 11 amino acids long. Trimming shortened V by 2 bases and J by 9 bases, and 8 bases separated the two germline ends. The germline CDR1 and CDR2 sequences are GTSNPN and SVGIG (reference sequence). In DNA form, the CDR3 reads TGTGCCTGGAGTAGAGAGATTGAGCAGTTCTTC. It translates to CAWSREIEQFF. Full variable domain (rest looked up from reference TRBV30 and TRBJ2-1): SQTIHQWPATLVQPVGSPLSLECTVEGTSNPNLYWYRQAAGRGLQLLFYSVGIGQISSEVPQNLSASRPQDRQFILSSKKLLLSDSGFYLCAWSREIEQFFGPGTRLTVL.

The sample holds many counts of this clonotype. The chain has TRBV11-1 and TRBJ2-7; D call uncertain. Germline V gives CDR1 SGHAT, CDR2 FQDESV (reference sequence). V was clipped by 8 bases and J by 7 bases, with 12 bases between them. The CDR3 runs to 11 residues. CDR3 protein: CASAYGKEQYF. CDR3 DNA: TGTGCCAGCGCCTATGGTAAGGAGCAGTACTTC.

In this sample, this clonotype turned up many times. The rearrangement joins TRBV5-1 to TRBJ1-1; D ambiguous. Looked up from germline, CDR1 is SGHRS and CDR2 is YFSETQ. The V and J ends lost 0 bases and 0 bases respectively, with 9 bases between them. The CDR3 has 15 amino acids. CDR3 protein: CASSLVGALNTEAFF. CDR3 sequence (DNA): TGCGCCAGCAGCTTGGTCGGAGCCCTGAACACTGAAGCTTTCTTT.

This clonotype was observed a few times. The V and J genes are TRBV18 and TRBJ2-1; D might be TRBD1 (5 bases). CDR1 is KGHSH and CDR2 is LQKENI in the germline V gene. The V and J ends lost 1 base and 0 bases respectively, with 7 bases between them. The CDR3 has 15 residues. Here the CDR3 reads CASSPLRVSYNEQFF. CDR3 coding DNA: TGTGCCAGCTCACCACTCAGGGTCTCCTACAATGAGCAGTTCTTC.

This clonotype occurred many times. The chain couples TRBV7-9 to TRBJ1-1; 8 bases map to TRBD1. Germline CDR1 and CDR2: SEHNR and FQNEAQ (reference sequence). This CDR3 region has 17 residues. After removal of 5 bases from V and 2 bases from J, the junction contained 13 bases not matched to a gene. The CDR3 is CASSHGQGVLRNTEAFF. CDR3 DNA: TGTGCCAGCAGCCACGGACAGGGCGTACTCCGTAACACTGAAGCTTTCTTT. The whole variable domain, remainder taken from reference TRBV7-9 and TRBJ1-1, is DTGVSQNPRHKITKRGQNVTFRCDPISEHNRLYWYRQTLGQGPEFLTYFQNEAQLEKSRLLSDRFSAERPKGSFSTLEIQRTEQGDSAMYLCASSHGQGVLRNTEAFFGQGTRLTVV.

There are many counts of this clonotype. The V and J genes are TRBV27 and TRBJ2-7; 7 bases match TRBD1. The CDR3 loop spans 15 amino acids. CDR1 is MNHEY and CDR2 is SMNVEV in the germline V gene (reference sequence). The ends lost 3 bases at V and 4 bases at J; junction bases unmatched: 9. The CDR3 loop reads CASSLSIQGRYEQYF. The CDR3 DNA reads TGTGCCAGCAGTTTGTCAATACAGGGGCGGTACGAGCAGTACTTC.

The chain links TRBV3-1 to TRBJ1-5; no clear D gene. Trimming left V 1 base short and J 2 bases short, with 9 bases between. The CDR3 totals 15 residues. In germline, CDR1 is LGHDT, CDR2 YNNKEL (reference sequence). CDR3: CASSQGTPGNQPQHF. Written as DNA, the CDR3 is TGTGCCAGCAGCCAAGGGACCCCAGGCAATCAGCCCCAGCATTTT.

V is TRBV6-1 and J is TRBJ2-5, with 7 bases matching TRBD2. Per the germline V gene, CDR1 is MNHNS and CDR2 is SASEGT. CDR3 length: 14 residues. V gave up 6 bases and J gave up 2 bases; unmatched junction bases: 6. This CDR3 is CASRSGADQETQYF. The CDR3 DNA reads TGTGCCAGCAGAAGCGGGGCAGATCAAGAGACCCAGTACTTC.

This clonotype was counted a single time. The chain combines TRBV6-5 with TRBJ2-7; the D gene is possibly TRBD2 (6 bases). Germline loops: CDR1 MNHEY, CDR2 SVGAGI. The CDR3 length is 14 residues. Trimming removed 0 bases from V and 1 base from J, with 7 bases in between. The CDR3 coding sequence is TGTGCCAGCAGTTACTCAGGAGGGTCCTACGAGCAGTACTTC. Encoded protein: CASSYSGGSYEQYF.

In this sample, this clonotype is medium-sized (0.01 to 0.1%). CDR3 in amino acids: CASSLQESYTEAFF. CDR3 coding DNA: TGTGCCAGCTCCCTACAGGAATCATACACTGAAGCTTTCTTT. V is TRBV18 and J is TRBJ1-1; a possible D gene is TRBD1 (5 bases). From germline, CDR1 is KGHSH and CDR2 LQKENI. The CDR3 covers 14 residues. Trimming shortened V by 6 bases and J by 3 bases, and 14 bases separated the two germline ends.

This clonotype came up many times. The V call is TRBV13, the J call TRBJ2-7; D is unresolved. V lost 5 bases to trimming and J lost 1 base, with 15 bases between them. The CDR3 runs to 15 residues. CDR1 PRHDT and CDR2 FYEKMQ come from the germline V gene (reference sequence). CDR3 DNA: TGTGCCAGCAGCCCCCATGGGTCCGGATCCTACGAGCAGTACTTC. Translating it yields CASSPHGSGSYEQYF.